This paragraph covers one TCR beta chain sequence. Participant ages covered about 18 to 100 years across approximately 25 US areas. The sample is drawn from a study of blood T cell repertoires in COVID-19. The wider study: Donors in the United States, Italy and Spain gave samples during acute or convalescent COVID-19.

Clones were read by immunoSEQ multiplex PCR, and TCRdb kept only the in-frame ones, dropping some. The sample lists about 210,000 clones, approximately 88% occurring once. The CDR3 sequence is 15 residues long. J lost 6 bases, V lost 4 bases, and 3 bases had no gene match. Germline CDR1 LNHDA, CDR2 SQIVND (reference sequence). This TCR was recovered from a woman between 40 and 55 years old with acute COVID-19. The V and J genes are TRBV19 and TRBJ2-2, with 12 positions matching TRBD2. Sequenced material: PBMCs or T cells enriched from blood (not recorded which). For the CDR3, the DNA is TGTGCCAGTAGTAGACTAGCGGGAGACCCCGGGGAGCTGTTTTTT. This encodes CASSRLAGDPGELFF.